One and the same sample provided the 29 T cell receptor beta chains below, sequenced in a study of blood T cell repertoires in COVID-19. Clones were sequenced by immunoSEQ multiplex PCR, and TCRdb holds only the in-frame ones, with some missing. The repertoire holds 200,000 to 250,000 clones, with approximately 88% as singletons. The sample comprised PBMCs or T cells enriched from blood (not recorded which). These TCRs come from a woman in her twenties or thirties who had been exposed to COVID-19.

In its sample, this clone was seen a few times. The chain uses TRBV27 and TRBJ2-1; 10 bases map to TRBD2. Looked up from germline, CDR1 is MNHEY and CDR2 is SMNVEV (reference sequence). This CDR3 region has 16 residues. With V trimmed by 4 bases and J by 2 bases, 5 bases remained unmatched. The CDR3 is CASSSLGLAAYNEQFF. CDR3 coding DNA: TGTGCCAGCAGTTCCCTAGGACTAGCGGCCTACAATGAGCAGTTCTTC.

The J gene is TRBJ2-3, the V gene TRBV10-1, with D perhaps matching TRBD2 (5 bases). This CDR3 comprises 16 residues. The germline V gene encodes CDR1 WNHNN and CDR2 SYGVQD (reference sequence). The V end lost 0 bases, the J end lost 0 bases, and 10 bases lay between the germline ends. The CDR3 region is CASSESLASSTDTQYF. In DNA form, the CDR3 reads TGCGCCAGCAGTGAGTCTTTAGCGAGCAGCACAGATACGCAGTATTTT.

The CDR3 DNA follows: TGTGCCAGCAGGGGACCGGGACAGGGACCCTACGAGCAGTACTTC. Translation gives CASRGPGQGPYEQYF. The chain carries TRBV11-2 and TRBJ2-7; TRBD1 aligns across 9 bases. Looked up from germline, CDR1 is SGHAT and CDR2 is FQNNGV. Trimming removed 6 bases from V and 2 bases from J; junction bases left unmatched: 8. CDR3 length equals 15 residues.

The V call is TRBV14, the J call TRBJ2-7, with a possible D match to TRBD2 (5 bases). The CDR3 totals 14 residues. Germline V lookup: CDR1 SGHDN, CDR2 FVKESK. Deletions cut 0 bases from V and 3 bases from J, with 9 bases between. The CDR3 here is CASSQDPGLYEQYF. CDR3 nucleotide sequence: TGTGCCAGCAGCCAAGATCCAGGACTCTACGAGCAGTACTTC.

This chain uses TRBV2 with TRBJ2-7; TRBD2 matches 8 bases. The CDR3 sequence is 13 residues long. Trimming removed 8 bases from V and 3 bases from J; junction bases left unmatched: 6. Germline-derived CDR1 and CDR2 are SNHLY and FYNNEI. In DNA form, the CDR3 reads TGTGCCAGCCTACAGCGGGAGAACTACGAGCAGTACTTC. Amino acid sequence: CASLQRENYEQYF.

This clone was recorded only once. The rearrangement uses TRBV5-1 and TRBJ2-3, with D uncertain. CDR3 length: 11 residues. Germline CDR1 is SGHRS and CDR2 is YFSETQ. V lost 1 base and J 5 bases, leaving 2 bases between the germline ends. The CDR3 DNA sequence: TGCGCCAGCAGCTTGCAAGATACGCAGTATTTT. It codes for CASSLQDTQYF.

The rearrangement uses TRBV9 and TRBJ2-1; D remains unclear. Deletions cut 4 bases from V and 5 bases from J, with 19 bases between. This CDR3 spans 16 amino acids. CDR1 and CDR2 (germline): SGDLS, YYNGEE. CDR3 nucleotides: TGTGCCAGCAGCTCCCGTCCATGGGCCAACCACAATGAGCAGTTCTTC. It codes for CASSSRPWANHNEQFF.

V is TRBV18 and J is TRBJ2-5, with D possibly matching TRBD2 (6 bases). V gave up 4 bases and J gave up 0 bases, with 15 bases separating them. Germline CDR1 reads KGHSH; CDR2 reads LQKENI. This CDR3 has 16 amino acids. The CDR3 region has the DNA TGTGCCAGCTCACAGTCGGGACTCCCGTACCAAGAGACCCAGTACTTC. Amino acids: CASSQSGLPYQETQYF.

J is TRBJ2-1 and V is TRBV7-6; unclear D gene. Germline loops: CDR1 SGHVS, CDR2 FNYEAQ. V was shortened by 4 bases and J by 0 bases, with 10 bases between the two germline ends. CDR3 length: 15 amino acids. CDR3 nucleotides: TGTGCCAGCAGCTCGTCTAGGAGCTCCTACAATGAGCAGTTCTTC. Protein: CASSSSRSSYNEQFF.

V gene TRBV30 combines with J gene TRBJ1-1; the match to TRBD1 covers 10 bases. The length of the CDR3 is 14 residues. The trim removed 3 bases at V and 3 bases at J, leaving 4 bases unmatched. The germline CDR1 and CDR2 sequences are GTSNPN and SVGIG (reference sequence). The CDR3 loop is CAWREDRGDTEAFF. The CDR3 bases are TGTGCCTGGAGGGAGGACAGGGGGGACACTGAAGCTTTCTTT.

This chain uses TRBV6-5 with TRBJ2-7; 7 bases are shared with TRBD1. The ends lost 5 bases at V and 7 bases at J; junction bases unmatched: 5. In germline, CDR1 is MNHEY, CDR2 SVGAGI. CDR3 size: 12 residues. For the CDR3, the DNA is TGTGCCAGCAGTCGGACAGGTGAGGAGCAGTACTTC. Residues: CASSRTGEEQYF.

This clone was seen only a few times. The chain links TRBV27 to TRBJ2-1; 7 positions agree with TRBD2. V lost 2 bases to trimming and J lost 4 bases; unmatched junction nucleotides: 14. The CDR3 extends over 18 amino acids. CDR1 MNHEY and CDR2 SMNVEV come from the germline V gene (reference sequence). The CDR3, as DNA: TGTGCCAGCAGTTTAAGGCCTAGAGGGAGGGCCTCGTACAATGAGCAGTTCTTC. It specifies CASSLRPRGRASYNEQFF.

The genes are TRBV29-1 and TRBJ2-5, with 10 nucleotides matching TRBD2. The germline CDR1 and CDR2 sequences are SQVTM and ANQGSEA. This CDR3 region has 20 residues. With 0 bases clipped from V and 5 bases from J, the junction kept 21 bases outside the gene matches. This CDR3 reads CSVEDRGASGSRIYLETQYF. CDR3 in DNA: TGCAGCGTTGAAGATCGTGGGGCTAGCGGGAGTAGGATTTATCTGGAGACCCAGTACTTC.

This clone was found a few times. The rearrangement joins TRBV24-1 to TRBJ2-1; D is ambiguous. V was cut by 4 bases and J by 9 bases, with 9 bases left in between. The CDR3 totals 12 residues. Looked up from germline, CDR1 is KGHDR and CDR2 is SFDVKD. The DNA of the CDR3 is TGTGCCACCAGTGACCCCAGAGGTGAGCAGTTCTTC. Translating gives CATSDPRGEQFF.

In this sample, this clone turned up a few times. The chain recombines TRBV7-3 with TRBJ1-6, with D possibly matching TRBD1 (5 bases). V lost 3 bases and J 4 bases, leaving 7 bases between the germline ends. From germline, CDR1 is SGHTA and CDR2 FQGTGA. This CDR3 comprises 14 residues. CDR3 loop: CASSLQGYNSPLHF. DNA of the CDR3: TGTGCCAGCAGCTTGCAGGGTTATAATTCACCCCTCCACTTT.

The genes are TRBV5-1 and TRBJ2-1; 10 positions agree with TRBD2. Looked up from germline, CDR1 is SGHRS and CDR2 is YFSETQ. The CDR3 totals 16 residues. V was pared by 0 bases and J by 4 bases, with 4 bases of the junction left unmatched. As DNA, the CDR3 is TGCGCCAGCAGCTTGGAAGCTAGCGGGAGATACAATGAGCAGTTCTTC. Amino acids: CASSLEASGRYNEQFF.

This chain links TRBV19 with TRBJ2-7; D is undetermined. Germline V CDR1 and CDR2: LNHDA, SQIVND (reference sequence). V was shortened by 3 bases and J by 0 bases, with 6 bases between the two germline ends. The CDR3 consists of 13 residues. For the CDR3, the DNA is TGTGCCAGTAGTATCTTCCTCTCCTACGAGCAGTACTTC. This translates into CASSIFLSYEQYF.

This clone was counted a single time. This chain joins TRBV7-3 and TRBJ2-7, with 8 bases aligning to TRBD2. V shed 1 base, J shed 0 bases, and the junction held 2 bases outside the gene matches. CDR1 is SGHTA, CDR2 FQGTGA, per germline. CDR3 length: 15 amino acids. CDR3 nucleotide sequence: TGTGCCAGCAGCTTAAAGGGGACTAGCTCCTACGAGCAGTACTTC. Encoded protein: CASSLKGTSSYEQYF.

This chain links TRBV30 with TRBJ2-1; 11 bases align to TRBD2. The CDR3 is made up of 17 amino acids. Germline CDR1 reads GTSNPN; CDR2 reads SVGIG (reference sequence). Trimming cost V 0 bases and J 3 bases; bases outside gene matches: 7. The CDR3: CAWSVRVTSGNYNEQFF. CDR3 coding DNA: TGTGCCTGGAGTGTACGGGTGACTAGCGGGAACTACAATGAGCAGTTCTTC.

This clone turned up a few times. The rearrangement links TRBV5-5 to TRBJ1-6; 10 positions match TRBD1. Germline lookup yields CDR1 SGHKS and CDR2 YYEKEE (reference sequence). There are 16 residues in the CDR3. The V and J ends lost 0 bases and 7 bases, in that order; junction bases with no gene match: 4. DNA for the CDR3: TGTGCCAGCAGCTTGGTCGGGACAGGGGTAAATTCACCCCTCCACTTT. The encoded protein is CASSLVGTGVNSPLHF.

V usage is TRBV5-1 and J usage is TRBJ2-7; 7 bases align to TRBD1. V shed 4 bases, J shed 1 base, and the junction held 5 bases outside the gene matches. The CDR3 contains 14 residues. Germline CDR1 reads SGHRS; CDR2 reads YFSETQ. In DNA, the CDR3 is TGCGCCAGCAGCAAAGACAGGGCTTCCTACGAGCAGTACTTC. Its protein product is CASSKDRASYEQYF.

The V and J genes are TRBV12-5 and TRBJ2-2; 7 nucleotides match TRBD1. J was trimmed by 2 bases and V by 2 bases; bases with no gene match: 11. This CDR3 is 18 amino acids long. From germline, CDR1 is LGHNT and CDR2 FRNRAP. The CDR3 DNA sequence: TGTGCTAGTGGTTTGACCCGGACCGGGACAGAAAACACCGGGGAGCTGTTTTTT. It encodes CASGLTRTGTENTGELFF. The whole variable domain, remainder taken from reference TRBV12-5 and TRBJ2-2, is DARVTQTPRHKVTEMGQEVTMRCQPILGHNTVFWYRQTMMQGLELLAYFRNRAPLDDSGMPKDRFSAEMPDATLATLKIQPSEPRDSAVYFCASGLTRTGTENTGELFFGEGSRLTVL.

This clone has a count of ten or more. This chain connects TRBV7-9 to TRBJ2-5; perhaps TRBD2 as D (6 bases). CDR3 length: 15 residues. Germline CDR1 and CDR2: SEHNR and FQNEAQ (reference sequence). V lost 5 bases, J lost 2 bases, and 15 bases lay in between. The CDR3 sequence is CASSRLVVEQETQYF. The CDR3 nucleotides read TGTGCCAGCAGCCGACTAGTAGTTGAACAAGAGACCCAGTACTTC.

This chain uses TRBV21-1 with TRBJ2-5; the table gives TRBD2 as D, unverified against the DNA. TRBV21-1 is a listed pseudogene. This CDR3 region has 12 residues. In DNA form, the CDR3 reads TGTGCCACGATGAGGGTAGCCGAGACCCAGTACTTC. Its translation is CATMRVAETQYF.

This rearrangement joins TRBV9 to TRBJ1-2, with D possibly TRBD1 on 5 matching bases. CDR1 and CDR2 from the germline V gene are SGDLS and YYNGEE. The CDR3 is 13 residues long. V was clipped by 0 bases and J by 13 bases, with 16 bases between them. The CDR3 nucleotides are TGTGCCAGCAGCGTAGACAGGCTCTCTCCTCGCACCTTC. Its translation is CASSVDRLSPRTF.

The chain's CDR3 is CASSQDPGPQETQYF. In DNA, the CDR3 is TGTGCCAGCAGCCAAGATCCTGGGCCACAAGAGACCCAGTACTTC. The genes are TRBV4-2 and TRBJ2-5; D is uncertain. CDR1 is LGHNA, CDR2 YNFKEQ, per germline. V gave up 0 bases and J gave up 2 bases, with 10 bases separating them. CDR3 length: 15 residues.

In DNA, the CDR3 is TGTGCCAGCAGCTCCGAGGGAGACGAGCAGTACTTC. It encodes CASSSEGDEQYF. The chain couples TRBV7-9 to TRBJ2-7; TRBD2 might be the D (5 bases). Germline assignment: CDR1 SEHNR and CDR2 FQNEAQ (reference sequence). Trimming cost V 4 bases and J 5 bases, with 9 bases left between them. The CDR3 spans 12 residues.

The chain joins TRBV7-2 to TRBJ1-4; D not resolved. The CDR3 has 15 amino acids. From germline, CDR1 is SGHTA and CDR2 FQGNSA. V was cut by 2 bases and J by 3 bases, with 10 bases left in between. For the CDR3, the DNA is TGTGCCAGCAGCTTAAGGCTTGGAGCTAATGAAAAACTGTTTTTT. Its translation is CASSLRLGANEKLFF.

DNA for the CDR3: TGTGCCAGCAGTGTGGACAGGGGGTTTCGGCCCCAGCATTTT. It specifies CASSVDRGFRPQHF. The rearrangement uses TRBV2 and TRBJ1-5, with 10 bases that match TRBD1. CDR3 length: 14 amino acids. V lost 4 bases and J lost 9; bases outside the gene matches: 6. Germline V lookup: CDR1 SNHLY, CDR2 FYNNEI.